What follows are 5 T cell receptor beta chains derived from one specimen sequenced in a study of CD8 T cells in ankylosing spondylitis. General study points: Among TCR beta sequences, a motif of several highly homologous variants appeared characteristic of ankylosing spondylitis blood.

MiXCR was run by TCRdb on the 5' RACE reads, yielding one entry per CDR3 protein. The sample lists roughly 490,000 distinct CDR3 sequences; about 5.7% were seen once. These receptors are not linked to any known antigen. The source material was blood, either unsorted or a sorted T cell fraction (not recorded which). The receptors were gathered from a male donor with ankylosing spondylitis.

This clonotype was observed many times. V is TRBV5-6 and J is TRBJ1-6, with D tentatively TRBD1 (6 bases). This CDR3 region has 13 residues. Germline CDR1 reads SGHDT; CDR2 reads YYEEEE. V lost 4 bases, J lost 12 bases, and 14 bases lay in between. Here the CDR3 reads CASSGGAGRPLHF. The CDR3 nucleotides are TGTGCCAGCAGCGGGGGGGCAGGACGACCCCTCCACTTT.

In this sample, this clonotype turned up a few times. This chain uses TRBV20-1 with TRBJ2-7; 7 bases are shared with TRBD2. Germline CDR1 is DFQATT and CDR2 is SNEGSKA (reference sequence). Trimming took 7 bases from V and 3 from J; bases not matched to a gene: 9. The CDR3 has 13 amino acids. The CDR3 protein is CSVAGTGGYEQYF. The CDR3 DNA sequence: TGCAGTGTCGCCGGGACGGGGGGCTACGAGCAGTACTTC.

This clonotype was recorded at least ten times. The CDR3 DNA sequence: TGTGCCAGCAGTTACGGGGGCAGGGGGTACGAGCAGTACTTC. Protein product: CASSYGGRGYEQYF. This chain joins TRBV6-5 and TRBJ2-7, with 7 bases fitting TRBD1. The CDR3 length is 14 residues. The V segment lost 2 bases and the J segment 4 bases; nucleotides outside the gene matches: 5. Germline-derived CDR1 and CDR2 are MNHEY and SVGAGI.

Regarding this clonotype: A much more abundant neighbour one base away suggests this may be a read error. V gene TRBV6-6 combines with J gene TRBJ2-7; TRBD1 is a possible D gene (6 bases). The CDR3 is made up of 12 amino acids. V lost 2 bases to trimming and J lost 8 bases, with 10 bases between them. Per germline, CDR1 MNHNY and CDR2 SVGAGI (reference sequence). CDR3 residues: CASSYRQDKQYF. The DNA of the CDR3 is TGTGCCAGCAGTTACAGACAGGACAAGCAGTACTTC.

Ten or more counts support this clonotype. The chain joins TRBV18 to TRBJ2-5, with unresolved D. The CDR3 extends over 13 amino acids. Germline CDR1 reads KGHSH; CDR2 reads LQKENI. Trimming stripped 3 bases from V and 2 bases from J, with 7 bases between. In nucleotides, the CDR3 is TGTGCCAGCTCACCCCCAATTCAAGAGACCCAGTACTTC. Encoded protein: CASSPPIQETQYF. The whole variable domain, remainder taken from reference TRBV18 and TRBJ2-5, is NAGVMQNPRHLVRRRGQEARLRCSPMKGHSHVYWYRQLPEEGLKFMVYLQKENIIDESGMPKERFSAEFPKEGPSILRIQQVVRGDSAAYFCASSPPIQETQYFGPGTRLLVL.